The 29 T cell receptor beta chains presented below share a single source sample, sequenced in a study of T cells in Graves' hyperthyroidism and ophthalmopathy. Amplified TCR beta CDR3 regions derived from RNA transcripts. HTBI primers were used for first-round RT-PCR of the TCR CDR3. TCRdb re-called the multiplex PCR reads with MiXCR, one entry per CDR3 protein. Among some 800,000 distinct CDR3 sequences listed, about 38% were seen once. Source material: blood. Receptors originate from a man younger than 35 with Graves' hyperthyroidism.

The rearrangement joins TRBV14 to TRBJ2-2; a weak D match, TRBD1 (5 bases). CDR3 size: 14 residues. Trimming left V 4 bases short and J 5 bases short, with 11 bases between. Germline CDR1 and CDR2: SGHDN and FVKESK. DNA of the CDR3: TGTGCCAGCAGCCGGCAGGGATGGACCGGGGAGCTGTTTTTT. Protein product: CASSRQGWTGELFF.

This clonotype was seen only a few times. The V call is TRBV6-5, the J call TRBJ2-7, with 10 bases identical to TRBD1. The CDR3 spans 16 residues. Germline-derived CDR1 and CDR2 are MNHEY and SVGAGI. V gave up 8 bases and J gave up 6 bases; unmatched junction bases: 16. This CDR3 reads CASLINSGTGESEQYF. CDR3 bases: TGTGCCAGCCTGATAAACTCCGGGACAGGGGAGAGCGAGCAGTACTTC.

This sequence joins TRBV12-3 or TRBV12-4 and TRBJ2-7; 7 bases align to TRBD2. V trimming: 3 bases; J trimming: 6 bases; junction bases outside the gene matches: 14. This CDR3 spans 16 amino acids. CDR3 sequence: CASSFNFQREVREQYF. In nucleotides, the CDR3 is TGTGCCAGCAGTTTCAATTTCCAGCGGGAAGTCCGCGAGCAGTACTTC.

This clonotype was observed a single time. A much larger clone is a single base away; this may be a read error. A read error is likely, as this CDR3 ends without the conserved phenylalanine or tryptophan. The rearrangement uses TRBV19 and TRBJ2-6; 9 nucleotides line up with TRBD1. The V and J ends lost 7 bases and 1 base, in that order; junction bases with no gene match: 5. This CDR3 contains 16 residues. CDR1 is LNHDA, CDR2 SQIVND, per germline (reference sequence). The CDR3 region has the DNA TGTGCCAGTAATGACAGGGGGAGTTCTGGGGCCAACGTCCTGACTTCC. Translated, it gives CASNDRGSSGANVLTS.

This clonotype was seen ten or more times. The chain joins TRBV2 to TRBJ2-7; D unclear. Trimming shortened V by 8 bases and J by 3 bases, and 11 bases separated the two germline ends. CDR1 is SNHLY and CDR2 is FYNNEI in the germline V gene. This CDR3 is 12 amino acids long. CDR3 in amino acids: CASRGPLYEQYF. In nucleotides, the CDR3 is TGTGCCAGCCGAGGCCCGCTCTACGAGCAGTACTTC.

This clonotype has a single count. The genes are TRBV6-6 and TRBJ2-7; the D is unclear. V was trimmed by 2 bases and J by 5 bases, leaving 7 bases between them. CDR3 length equals 12 residues. Germline CDR1 MNHNY, CDR2 SVGAGI (reference sequence). The CDR3, as DNA: TGTGCCAGCAGTTACCCGACCCACGAGCAGTACTTC. Translated, it gives CASSYPTHEQYF.

The chain has TRBV5-1 and TRBJ1-5; D gene ambiguous. Germline CDR1 reads SGHRS; CDR2 reads YFSETQ. V was cut by 4 bases and J by 5 bases, with 13 bases left in between. The CDR3 runs 14 residues. The CDR3 DNA follows: TGCGCCAGCAGCGTAGACGATGGCCATCAGCCCCAGCATTTT. The encoded protein is CASSVDDGHQPQHF.

This clonotype has just a few counts. The chain has TRBV12-3 or TRBV12-4 and TRBJ2-5; D possibly corresponds to TRBD2 (6 bases). This CDR3 region has 17 residues. V gave up 0 bases and J gave up 5 bases, with 19 bases separating them. This CDR3 reads CASSLAPAGTAKETQYF. DNA of the CDR3: TGTGCCAGCAGTTTAGCTCCCGCCGGGACTGCAAAGGAGACCCAGTACTTC.

This clonotype appeared a few times. The chain couples TRBV5-1 to TRBJ1-1, with D possibly matching TRBD1 (6 bases). The V gene's germline CDR1 is SGHRS and CDR2 YFSETQ. Deletions cut 0 bases from V and 3 bases from J, with 18 bases between. The CDR3 has 17 residues. The CDR3 loop is CASSLGGQDYGDTEAFF. DNA of the CDR3: TGCGCCAGCAGCTTGGGGGGGCAGGACTATGGGGACACTGAAGCTTTCTTT.

In this sample, this clonotype turned up many times. The rearrangement links TRBV7-6 to TRBJ2-2; D perhaps matches TRBD2 (6 bases). CDR1 and CDR2 from the germline V gene are SGHVS and FNYEAQ. The germline V and J ends were trimmed by 0 bases and 4 bases, with 9 bases remaining between them. The CDR3 length is 15 residues. Here the CDR3 DNA reads TGTGCCAGCAGCTTAGCTAGCGGCATCACCGGGGAGCTGTTTTTT. Encoded protein: CASSLASGITGELFF.

J is TRBJ2-7 and V is TRBV7-2; TRBD2 matches 7 bases. From germline, CDR1 is SGHTA and CDR2 FQGNSA. The CDR3 sequence is 14 residues long. V dropped 2 bases and J dropped 5; count of bases not matched to a gene: 6. CDR3 loop: CASSLISGNDEQYF. In DNA, the CDR3 is TGTGCCAGCAGCTTAATCAGCGGGAACGACGAGCAGTACTTC.

The chain has TRBV29-1 and TRBJ1-5; D gene ambiguous. Germline V gives CDR1 SQVTM, CDR2 ANQGSEA. Trimming left V 7 bases short and J 3 bases short, with 7 bases between. The CDR3 loop spans 11 amino acids. Here the CDR3 reads CSGRINQPQHF. CDR3 DNA sequence: TGCAGCGGACGGATCAATCAGCCCCAGCATTTT.

This clonotype was counted at least ten times. The J gene is TRBJ1-5, the V gene TRBV29-1; D unclear. The CDR3 consists of 14 residues. Germline values: CDR1 SQVTM, CDR2 ANQGSEA. Trimming pared 0 bases from V and 5 bases from J, leaving 11 bases between. As DNA, the CDR3 is TGCAGCGTTGAAGATCCCTTGTCGGATCAGCCCCAGCATTTT. This translates into CSVEDPLSDQPQHF.

The table lists this clonotype with a few counts. The chain carries TRBV5-5 and TRBJ1-3; the D is unclear. The germline CDR1 and CDR2 sequences are SGHKS and YYEKEE (reference sequence). V was trimmed by 1 base and J by 0 bases, leaving 11 bases between them. This CDR3 region has 16 residues. CDR3: CASSLKQAPSGNTIYF. The CDR3 DNA sequence: TGTGCCAGCAGCTTGAAGCAGGCCCCCTCTGGAAACACCATATATTTT.

The chain links TRBV7-9 to TRBJ1-1; D uncertain. Deletions cut 5 bases from V and 4 bases from J, with 23 bases between. Germline CDR1 SEHNR, CDR2 FQNEAQ (reference sequence). The length of the CDR3 is 17 residues. The CDR3 sequence is CASSQEDGMDLRTEAFF. The CDR3 coding sequence is TGTGCCAGCAGCCAAGAAGACGGAATGGACCTACGCACTGAAGCTTTCTTT.

As regards this clonotype: This may come from a read error, since a much larger clone is one base off. This chain joins TRBV7-8 and TRBJ2-5, with 9 bases that match TRBD1. Germline values: CDR1 SGHVS, CDR2 FQNEAQ. This CDR3 is built from 16 residues. The CDR3 DNA reads TGTGCCAGCAGCTTGCTAGGGACAGGGATACAAGAGGCCCAGTACTTC. It translates to CASSLLGTGIQEAQYF. Supplemented by reference TRBV7-8 and TRBJ2-5, the full variable domain reads GAGVSQSPRYKVAKRGQDVALRCDPISGHVSLFWYQQALGQGPEFLTYFQNEAQLDKSGLPSDRFFAERPEGSVSTLKIQRTQQEDSAVYLCASSLLGTGIQEAQYFGPGTRLLVL.

This clonotype was observed many times. J is TRBJ1-6 and V is TRBV7-8, with unresolved D. Germline V gene sequence: CDR1 SGHVS, CDR2 FQNEAQ. The CDR3 has 14 residues. V dropped 0 bases and J dropped 8 bases, with 8 bases sitting between them. CDR3 DNA sequence: TGTGCCAGCAGCTTAGCGCAGTACGATTCACCCCTCCACTTT. Its protein product is CASSLAQYDSPLHF.

The sample holds many counts of this clonotype. This chain uses TRBV9 with TRBJ2-5; 7 bases align to TRBD2. The CDR3 length is 14 residues. In germline, CDR1 is SGDLS, CDR2 YYNGEE. V gave up 4 bases and J gave up 4 bases; unmatched junction bases: 7. The chain's CDR3 is CASSQEGRGETQYF. The CDR3 nucleotides read TGTGCCAGCAGCCAGGAAGGGAGGGGAGAGACCCAGTACTTC.

Points on this clonotype: Just one base apart from a much larger clone, this may be a read error. This chain joins TRBV10-3 and TRBJ2-7; the D call may be TRBD1 or TRBD2 (5 bases each). The CDR3 length is 13 residues. In germline, CDR1 is ENHRY, CDR2 SYGVKD. CDR3 sequence reads: CASSEVEWGEQYF. The CDR3, as DNA: TGTGCCAGCAGTGAAGTGGAGTGGGGGGAGCAGTACTTC.

This chain links TRBV29-1 with TRBJ2-7; 12 nucleotides line up with TRBD1. J lost 4 bases, V lost 6 bases, and 7 bases had no gene match. Germline V gene lookup returns CDR1 SQVTM and CDR2 ANQGSEA. This CDR3 has 14 residues. The CDR3 reads CSVGTGGAGYEQYF. The CDR3 region has the DNA TGCAGCGTAGGGACAGGGGGCGCGGGTTACGAGCAGTACTTC.

J is TRBJ1-5 and V is TRBV6-5, with 9 bases fitting TRBD1. CDR3 length: 16 amino acids. V gave up 8 bases and J gave up 4 bases; unmatched junction bases: 12. Germline-derived CDR1 and CDR2 are MNHEY and SVGAGI. The CDR3 DNA is TGTGCCAGCCAAATCGCTTCGGGACAGGGAAATCAGCCCCAGCATTTT. Translated, it gives CASQIASGQGNQPQHF.

This clonotype was picked up many times. This chain joins TRBV12-3 or TRBV12-4 and TRBJ1-1, with D perhaps matching TRBD1 (6 bases). Trimming left V 5 bases short and J 1 base short, with 11 bases between. CDR3 length equals 14 residues. The CDR3 region is CASSADSSNTEAFF. The CDR3 DNA follows: TGTGCCAGCAGTGCGGACAGTTCGAACACTGAAGCTTTCTTT.

Ten or more counts support this clonotype. The junction and the germline gene differ at one end; a read error may be behind it. The rearrangement links TRBV7-7 to TRBJ2-5; TRBD1 matches 7 bases. The germline CDR1 and CDR2 sequences are SSHAT and FNYEAQ (reference sequence). CDR3 length equals 15 residues. The CDR3 reads CASSLGEGAWETQYF. The CDR3 DNA reads TGTGCTAGCAGCTTAGGAGAGGGGGCTTGGGAGACCCAGTACTTC. Combining the CDR3 with reference TRBV7-7 and TRBJ2-5 gives the whole variable domain GAGVSQSPRYKVTKRGQDVTLRCDPISSHATLYWYQQALGQGPEFLTYFNYEAQPDKSGLPSDRFSAERPEGSISTLTIQRTEQRDSAMYRCASSLGEGAWETQYFGPGTRLLVL.

This sequence joins TRBV19 and TRBJ1-4; possible D gene TRBD1, 6 bases. Germline V CDR1 and CDR2: LNHDA, SQIVND (reference sequence). The germline V and J ends were trimmed by 9 bases and 4 bases, with 12 bases remaining between them. The CDR3 runs to 13 residues. CDR3 residues: CASSEGGNEKLFF. The CDR3 DNA reads TGTGCCAGCAGCGAGGGGGGTAATGAAAAACTGTTTTTT.

This clonotype was counted ten times or more. The rearrangement links TRBV29-1 to TRBJ1-1; D unclear. Germline V gene sequence: CDR1 SQVTM, CDR2 ANQGSEA. V was pared by 0 bases and J by 6 bases, with 8 bases between. The CDR3 sequence is 12 residues long. The CDR3 protein is CSVEDNRPEAFF. The DNA of the CDR3 is TGCAGCGTTGAAGATAATAGGCCTGAAGCTTTCTTT.

J is TRBJ2-2 and V is TRBV14; D gene unclear. The germline V gene encodes CDR1 SGHDN and CDR2 FVKESK. The CDR3 has 15 residues. V was cut by 0 bases and J by 4 bases, with 9 bases left in between. The CDR3 DNA sequence: TGTGCCAGCAGCCAAGACTGGGGTGTCACCGGGGAGCTGTTTTTT. Translated: CASSQDWGVTGELFF.

The chain is built from TRBV10-3 and TRBJ2-5; 11 bases map to TRBD2. Trimming removed 10 bases from V and 5 bases from J; junction bases left unmatched: 9. CDR1 ENHRY and CDR2 SYGVKD come from the germline V gene. The CDR3 sequence is 14 residues long. The CDR3 is CASALAGVMETQYF. The CDR3 DNA reads as TGTGCCAGTGCACTAGCGGGGGTGATGGAGACCCAGTACTTC.

The rearrangement joins TRBV29-1 to TRBJ2-5, with a possible D match to TRBD2 (5 bases). The CDR3 is 13 amino acids. The germline V gene encodes CDR1 SQVTM and CDR2 ANQGSEA. Trimming pared 8 bases from V and 7 bases from J, leaving 20 bases between. CDR3 protein: CSSRPEVRGTQYF. The CDR3 DNA is TGCAGCTCCCGCCCGGAAGTACGGGGGACCCAGTACTTC.

This chain joins TRBV20-1 and TRBJ2-7; 11 positions agree with TRBD1. Losses at the gene ends were 5 bases for V and 2 bases for J; bases not matched to a gene: 8. Germline CDR1 is DFQATT and CDR2 is SNEGSKA (reference sequence). This CDR3 region has 15 residues. The CDR3 DNA sequence: TGCAGTGCTGCGCCGGGACAGGGGGTCCCCTACGAGCAGTACTTC. Translating it yields CSAAPGQGVPYEQYF.